The source of this T cell receptor beta chain is a study of beta chain features in type 1 diabetes. Study-level background: Patient and healthy donor groups were alike in age, gender and cell yields. Whole-study findings and limits: Equally in patients and controls, PCR might preferentially amplify shorter templates. A moderate, significant TCRB CDR3 shortening appeared in type 1 diabetes across four CD4+ subsets.

Blood was collected once per donor into heparin, averaging about 116 mL. There are a few counts of this clone. Its matching antigen is unknown. Expressed TCRB transcripts were sequenced after all isolated RNA was converted to cDNA. Sequencing was performed with immunoSEQ multiplex PCR; in TCRdb, only in-frame clones are kept and a portion is missing. Among 120,000 or so clones listed, approximately 15% were seen once. Trimming removed 1 base at V and 0 bases at J, with 8 bases between. The CDR3 extends over 15 amino acids. Germline lookup yields CDR1 SGHDT and CDR2 YYEEEE. V usage is TRBV5-6 and J usage is TRBJ1-3; D is uncertain. The material sequenced was central memory CD4+ T cells from blood. The clonotype originates from a man younger than 30 with type 1 diabetes. CDR3 nucleotides: TGTGCCAGCAGCTTGTCCCCTATCTCTGGAAACACCATATATTTT. Translated, it gives CASSLSPISGNTIYF. Full variable domain (outside the CDR3, taken from reference TRBV5-6 and TRBJ1-3): DAGVTQSPTHLIKTRGQQVTLRCSPKSGHDTVSWYQQALGQGPQFIFQYYEEEERQRGNFPDRFSGHQFPNYSSELNVNALLLGDSALYLCASSLSPISGNTIYFGEGSWLTVV.